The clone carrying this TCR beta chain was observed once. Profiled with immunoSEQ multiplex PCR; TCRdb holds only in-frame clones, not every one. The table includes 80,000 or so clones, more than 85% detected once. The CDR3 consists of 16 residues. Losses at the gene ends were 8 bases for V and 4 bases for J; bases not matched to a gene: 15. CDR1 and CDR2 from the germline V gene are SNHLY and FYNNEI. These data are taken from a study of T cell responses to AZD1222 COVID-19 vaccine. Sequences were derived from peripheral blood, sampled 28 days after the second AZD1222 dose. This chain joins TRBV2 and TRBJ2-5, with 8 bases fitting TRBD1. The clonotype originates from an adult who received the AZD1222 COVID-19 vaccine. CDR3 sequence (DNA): TGTGCCAGCTCAAAAGGTGGGGCAGGGGGCCGAGAGACCCAGTACTTC. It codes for CASSKGGAGGRETQYF.